The 26 T cell receptor beta chains presented below share a single source sample, sequenced in a study of T cell clonality in common variable immunodeficiency. Assay: immunoSEQ multiplex PCR; the TCRdb copy retains only in-frame clones and omits some. Listed for the sample are about 52,000 clones, none seen a single time. The sample taken for sequencing was peripheral blood mononuclear cells. Every receptor here comes from a person between 18 and 69 years old in good health.

There are many counts of this clone. Read sequence stops 3 residues before the CDR3 end, and the germline J gene provides the missing end. V is TRBV11-2 and J is TRBJ2-3; D may correspond to TRBD1 or TRBD2 (5 bases each). The CDR3 sequence is 15 residues long. CDR1 is SGHAT and CDR2 is FQNNGV in the germline V gene. Here the CDR3 reads CASSLDLSLGETQYF. CDR3 bases read: TGTGCCAGCAGCTTAGATTTAAGCCTAGGGGAGACG.

This clone was recorded many times. The read terminates 3 residues ahead of where the CDR3 ends, so the germline J gene completes it. V is TRBV20-1 and J is TRBJ2-3, with TRBD2 identical over 7 bases. J was trimmed by 5 bases and V by 0 bases; bases with no gene match: 5. Germline V gene data show CDR1 as DFQATT and CDR2 as SNEGSKA (reference sequence). The CDR3 extends over 14 amino acids. CDR3 sequence: CSARDRGRGDTQYF. The CDR3 bases that were read are TGCAGTGCTAGAGACCGCGGGAGAGGAGATACG.

In this sample, this clone turned up many times. The CDR3 extends 3 residues past the end of the read, so its final part is completed from the germline J gene. The chain links TRBV20-1 to TRBJ1-5, with 7 bases fitting TRBD1. Germline V lookup: CDR1 DFQATT, CDR2 SNEGSKA (reference sequence). After removal of 6 bases from V and 0 bases from J, the junction contained 8 bases not matched to a gene. The CDR3 sequence is 15 residues long. The CDR3 protein is CSAPGQIYSNQPQHF. CDR3 DNA, as far as it was read: TGCAGTGCGCCGGGACAGATTTATAGCAATCAGCCC.

This clone was counted many times. Read coverage stops 3 residues before the CDR3 terminus; the germline J gene supplies the remainder. The sample contains more than one DNA sequence encoding this CDR3. V is TRBV18 and J is TRBJ1-6; D is perhaps TRBD1 (5 bases). Trimming took off 3 bases at V and 5 bases at J, with 11 bases between the two ends. This CDR3 comprises 15 residues. Germline V CDR1 and CDR2: KGHSH, LQKENI. The CDR3 here is CASSPGAADNSPLHF. The part of the CDR3 DNA that was read is TGTGCCAGCTCACCTGGGGCAGCCGATAATTCACCC. The variable domain in full, completed from reference TRBV18 and TRBJ1-6, reads NAGVMQNPRHLVRRRGQEARLRCSPMKGHSHVYWYRQLPEEGLKFMVYLQKENIIDESGMPKERFSAEFPKEGPSILRIQQVVRGDSAAYFCASSPGAADNSPLHFGNGTRLTVT.

This clone was found a few times. The read finishes 3 residues shy of the CDR3 end, and the germline J gene is used to complete it. This chain joins TRBV19 and TRBJ1-2; D possibly corresponds to TRBD1 (6 bases). CDR1 and CDR2 from the germline V gene are LNHDA and SQIVND (reference sequence). CDR3 length: 15 residues. CDR3 DNA, as far as it was read: TGTGCCAGTAGCAAGACAGGAGCTTGGAACAATGAC. It translates to CASSKTGAWNND. The CDR3 in its entirety is CASSKTGAWNNDYTF.

This clone was detected ten times or more. The sequenced fragment ends 3 residues before the CDR3 boundary, so the rest is inferred from the germline J gene. The chain uses TRBV19 and TRBJ2-1, with a weak D call TRBD2 (5 bases). This CDR3 has 11 amino acids. V was shortened by 7 bases and J by 5 bases, with 6 bases between the two germline ends. Germline loops: CDR1 LNHDA, CDR2 SQIVND (reference sequence). The CDR3 protein is CASKRHNEQFF. Incomplete CDR3 DNA: TGTGCCAGTAAGCGGCACAATGAG.

This clone was detected ten times or more. The read gets to within 3 residues of the CDR3 end, and the germline J gene fills in the rest. The chain combines TRBV6-2 or TRBV6-3 with TRBJ2-7; unclear D gene. From germline, CDR1 is MNHEY and CDR2 SVGEGT. The CDR3 has 11 residues. V was trimmed by 5 bases and J by 5 bases, leaving 7 bases between them. CDR3 DNA (partial): TGTGCCAGCAGTAACACCCACGAG. Its translation: CASSNTHE. The whole CDR3 is CASSNTHEQYF.

This clone occurred many times. The read ends 3 residues before the CDR3 terminus; that terminus is restored from the germline J gene. V usage is TRBV29-1 and J usage is TRBJ1-2, with 7 bases that match TRBD1. The CDR3 length is 12 residues. V lost 8 bases, J lost 4 bases, and 7 bases stayed unmatched. Germline V gene sequence: CDR1 SQVTM, CDR2 ANQGSEA. The CDR3 region is CSTGQATYGYTF. The sequenced CDR3 bases are TGCAGCACCGGACAGGCGACCTATGGC. Looking up the rest from reference TRBV29-1 and TRBJ1-2 gives the full variable domain: SAVISQKPSRDICQRGTSLTIQCQVDSQVTMMFWYRQQPGQSLTLIATANQGSEATYESGFVIDKFPISRPNLTFSTLTVSNMSPEDSSIYLCSTGQATYGYTFGSGTRLTVV.

There are many counts of this clone. The CDR3 end falls 3 residues outside the read, so it is completed with the germline J gene. V gene TRBV5-6 combines with J gene TRBJ2-1; D possibly uses TRBD1 or TRBD2 (5 bases each). Per germline, CDR1 SGHDT and CDR2 YYEEEE. Trimming pared 2 bases from V and 4 bases from J, leaving 10 bases between. The length of the CDR3 is 14 residues. The sequenced part of the CDR3 DNA is TGTGCCAGCAGCTTCCAGGGAGATTACAATGAG. Translation gives CASSFQGDYNE. The full CDR3 protein reads CASSFQGDYNEQFF.

This clone was seen repeatedly, ten times or more. This chain's CDR3 is CASSLEGTAASGELFF. The DNA read from the CDR3 is TGTGCCAGCAGCTTGGAGGGGACTGCCGCTTCCGGGGAG. V usage is TRBV5-4 and J usage is TRBJ2-2, with D possibly being TRBD2 (6 bases). The read finishes 3 residues shy of the CDR3 end, and the germline J gene is used to complete it. CDR3 size: 16 residues. CDR1 and CDR2 from the germline V gene are SGHNT and YYREEE (reference sequence). Trimming stripped 0 bases from V and 6 bases from J, with 15 bases between.

This clone was recorded many times. The CDR3 sequence: CASSLGWDREDNYGYTF. The CDR3 bases that were read are TGCGCCAGCAGCTTGGGTTGGGACAGGGAAGATAACTATGGC. The V gene is TRBV5-1, the J gene TRBJ1-2; 9 bases map to TRBD1. Read data end 3 residues before the CDR3 end; the end is taken from the germline J gene. The CDR3 contains 17 residues. Germline V gives CDR1 SGHRS, CDR2 YFSETQ. After removal of 0 bases from V and 1 base from J, the junction contained 7 bases not matched to a gene.

This clone appeared many times. The read finishes 3 residues shy of the CDR3 end, and the germline J gene is used to complete it. The V and J genes are TRBV11-2 and TRBJ2-5, with TRBD1 as a possible D gene (5 bases). CDR3 size: 12 residues. The germline V gene encodes CDR1 SGHAT and CDR2 FQNNGV. V shed 3 bases and J shed 4 bases, with 6 bases lying between them. The CDR3 protein is CASSFQGETQYF. Incomplete CDR3 DNA: TGTGCCAGCAGCTTCCAGGGAGAGACC.

Of note for this clone: The read stops 3 residues short of the end of the CDR3; the missing end is completed from the germline J gene. Other DNA variants within this sample encode the same CDR3. This chain joins TRBV19 and TRBJ2-1, with TRBD2 as a possible D gene (7 bases). CDR1 is LNHDA and CDR2 is SQIVND in the germline V gene (reference sequence). Trimming cost V 2 bases and J 2 bases, with 19 bases left between them. This CDR3 region has 18 residues. CDR3 loop: CASSIRGGALLPYNEQFF. The CDR3 DNA, read in part, is TGTGCCAGTAGTATAAGAGGGGGGGCATTGTTACCCTACAATGAG.

This clone turned up a few times. The read ends 3 residues shy of where the CDR3 ends; the end is completed using the germline J gene. V and J are TRBV30 and TRBJ2-3; 7 bases fit TRBD2. Per the germline V gene, CDR1 is GTSNPN and CDR2 is SVGIG (reference sequence). This CDR3 spans 11 amino acids. The CDR3 loop reads CGRGITDTQYF. The covered CDR3 bases are TGTGGGCGGGGGATAACCGATACG.

This clone was observed many times. Read coverage stops 3 residues before the CDR3 terminus; the germline J gene supplies the remainder. The V gene is TRBV19, the J gene TRBJ2-3, with 7 bases lining up with TRBD2. V shed 3 bases and J 0 bases; nucleotides not matched to a gene: 0. Germline CDR1 is LNHDA and CDR2 is SQIVND (reference sequence). This CDR3 is 14 amino acids long. CDR3 DNA (partial): TGTGCCAGTAGTATTAGCGGGAGCACAGATACG. This gives the protein CASSISGSTDT. The whole CDR3 protein is CASSISGSTDTQYF.

Concerning this clone itself: The DNA ends 3 residues before the CDR3 does, and the rest of the CDR3 is filled in from the germline J gene. The chain combines TRBV19 with TRBJ1-1; a possible D gene is TRBD1 (5 bases). V lost 1 base, J lost 4 bases, and 13 bases lay in between. The V gene's germline CDR1 is LNHDA and CDR2 SQIVND (reference sequence). This CDR3 spans 15 amino acids. The sequenced CDR3 bases are TGTGCCAGTAGTATAGGTTTCGACAGACTCACTGAA. Translated, it gives CASSIGFDRLTE. The entire CDR3 protein is CASSIGFDRLTEAFF.

In regard to this clone: The DNA ends 3 residues before the CDR3 does, and the rest of the CDR3 is filled in from the germline J gene. The V call is TRBV7-6, the J call TRBJ2-7; 9 bases match TRBD1. Germline V CDR1 and CDR2: SGHVS, FNYEAQ. CDR3 length: 13 residues. J was trimmed by 6 bases and V by 5 bases; bases with no gene match: 5. The CDR3 here is CASSRDRVGEQYF. The part of the CDR3 DNA that was read is TGTGCCAGCAGCCGGGACAGGGTGGGCGAG.

This clone was counted many times. Sequencing ends 3 residues short of the CDR3 end; the germline J gene provides the rest. This chain connects TRBV24-1 to TRBJ2-1; 7 nucleotides align to TRBD1. Per the germline V gene, CDR1 is KGHDR and CDR2 is SFDVKD. The ends lost 3 bases at V and 4 bases at J; junction bases unmatched: 11. This CDR3 is built from 17 residues. The part of the CDR3 DNA that was read is TGTGCCACCAGTGATGCAAACCGGGACAGCCTATACAATGAG. Translating it yields CATSDANRDSLYNE. The CDR3 reads in full as CATSDANRDSLYNEQFF.

This clone has more than one count but fewer than ten. The read gets to within 3 residues of the CDR3 end, and the germline J gene fills in the rest. The chain links TRBV18 to TRBJ1-2, with 7 bases lining up with TRBD1. The CDR3 spans 15 residues. Germline lookup yields CDR1 KGHSH and CDR2 LQKENI. The V and J ends lost 6 bases and 5 bases, in that order; junction bases with no gene match: 12. CDR3 sequence reads: CASSAGTAPSYGYTF. The CDR3 DNA, read in part, is TGTGCCAGCTCGGCCGGGACAGCACCTTCTTATGGC.

This clone was seen repeatedly, ten times or more. The observed sequence ends 3 residues before the CDR3 terminus, with the missing tail filled in from the germline J gene. The rearrangement joins TRBV20-1 to TRBJ2-1; 16 bases are shared with TRBD2. CDR1 is DFQATT and CDR2 is SNEGSKA in the germline V gene (reference sequence). The CDR3 loop spans 20 amino acids. V was clipped by 0 bases and J by 0 bases; unmatched bases: 8. CDR3 sequence reads: CSARDPGLAGGKSSYNEQFF. Incomplete CDR3 DNA: TGCAGTGCTAGAGATCCGGGACTAGCGGGAGGGAAGAGCTCCTACAATGAG.

This clone occurred many times. The CDR3 goes on 3 residues after the read ends, and that part is filled in from the germline J gene. The rearrangement links TRBV7-9 to TRBJ1-1; D unclear. The CDR3 extends over 11 amino acids. Germline V gene sequence: CDR1 SEHNR, CDR2 FQNEAQ (reference sequence). V gave up 5 bases and J gave up 5 bases, with 6 bases separating them. The sequenced part of the CDR3 DNA is TGTGCCAGCAGCCTTCTAACTGAA. Residues: CASSLLTE. The complete CDR3 sequence is CASSLLTEAFF. Filled out from reference TRBV7-9 and TRBJ1-1, the complete variable domain reads DTGVSQNPRHKITKRGQNVTFRCDPISEHNRLYWYRQTLGQGPEFLTYFQNEAQLEKSRLLSDRFSAERPKGSFSTLEIQRTEQGDSAMYLCASSLLTEAFFGQGTRLTVV.

A remark on this clone: The read stops 3 residues short of the end of the CDR3; the missing end is completed from the germline J gene. The chain carries TRBV7-9 and TRBJ1-1; D is ambiguous. Germline CDR1 is SEHNR and CDR2 is FQNEAQ (reference sequence). V lost 3 bases and J 1 base, leaving 6 bases between the germline ends. The CDR3 covers 13 residues. CDR3 bases read: TGTGCCAGCAGCTTGAGGCAGAACACTGAA. Translated: CASSLRQNTE. The whole CDR3 protein reads CASSLRQNTEAFF.

Many counts were recorded for this clone. The read comes to an end 3 residues before the CDR3 does, leaving the germline J gene to fill in the end. The chain is built from TRBV5-1 and TRBJ1-6; 11 nucleotides align to TRBD1. Losses at the gene ends were 4 bases for V and 7 bases for J; bases not matched to a gene: 10. This CDR3 comprises 17 residues. The germline V gene encodes CDR1 SGHRS and CDR2 YFSETQ. CDR3 amino acids: CASSLRTGGRRNSPLHF. The part of the CDR3 DNA that was read is TGCGCCAGCAGCCTCCGGACAGGGGGCCGTCGGAATTCACCC.

This clone was detected ten times or more. The observed sequence ends 3 residues before the CDR3 terminus, with the missing tail filled in from the germline J gene. This chain connects TRBV19 to TRBJ2-2; D possibly corresponds to TRBD2 (6 bases). The V and J ends lost 1 base and 5 bases respectively, with 17 bases between them. The CDR3 loop spans 17 amino acids. CDR1 LNHDA and CDR2 SQIVND come from the germline V gene (reference sequence). Incomplete CDR3 DNA: TGTGCCAGTAGTATAGGTCTAACTAGCAGTCGGACCGGGGAG. This translates into CASSIGLTSSRTGE. The CDR3 as a whole reads CASSIGLTSSRTGELFF.

This clone was found many times. The CDR3 goes on 3 residues after the read ends, and that part is filled in from the germline J gene. The chain employs TRBV15 and TRBJ2-5; TRBD1 aligns across 8 bases. The junction had 11 bases not matched to a gene; V was cut back by 9 bases and J by 5 bases. The CDR3 extends over 14 amino acids. Germline CDR1 is LNHNV and CDR2 is YYDKDF (reference sequence). The CDR3 protein is CATWGGRGHETQYF. Incomplete CDR3 DNA: TGTGCCACATGGGGCGGCAGGGGGCACGAGACC.

This clone was recorded at least ten times. Partial CDR3 DNA: TGTGCCAGCAGCTTAGTAGGGCTGTTAGGTACAGATACG. Its translation: CASSLVGLLGTDT. The entire CDR3 protein reads CASSLVGLLGTDTQYF. The V gene is TRBV7-8, the J gene TRBJ2-3; D is unresolved. The read stops 3 residues short of the end of the CDR3; the missing end is completed from the germline J gene. CDR1 SGHVS and CDR2 FQNEAQ come from the germline V gene. V gave up 1 base and J gave up 3 bases, with 14 bases separating them. This CDR3 contains 16 residues.